This T cell receptor beta chain was recorded in a study of response to subunit inactivated influenza vaccine. Study-level points and caveats: That few new T cells are recruited by each seasonal influenza vaccination was the authors' suggestion.

Regarding this clonotype: Its cognate antigen is unknown.

One entry per CDR3 protein, called by TCRdb with MiXCR from the RT-PCR reads. The data show around 790,000 distinct CDR3 sequences, with around 21% seen just once and more than 8.5% held by the top ten. After removal of 3 bases from V and 0 bases from J, the junction contained 11 bases not matched to a gene. Germline loops: CDR1 DFQATT, CDR2 SNEGSKA (reference sequence). CDR3 length: 17 amino acids. This sequence was found in a middle-aged man who received an inactivated influenza vaccine. J is TRBJ2-3 and V is TRBV20-1; 8 nucleotides line up with TRBD2. This material consisted of PBMCs from blood, taken more than 4 days after vaccination. CDR3 nucleotides: TGCAGTGCTAGCCCGGCGAGCGGGAGCGCTAGCACAGATACGCAGTATTTT. Amino acid sequence: CSASPASGSASTDTQYF.